This T cell receptor (beta chain) was recorded in a study of human thymus T cells. Study results and limitations: There were highly overlapping thymic repertoires among unrelated individuals, as related research reported.

Germline V CDR1 and CDR2: MGHDK, SYGVNS. V shed 1 base, J shed 10 bases, and the junction held 6 bases outside the gene matches. CDR3 size: 15 residues. The repertoire was sequenced with immunoSEQ multiplex PCR; TCRdb's copy has only in-frame clones and lacks some. The data contain roughly 120,000 clones, just under 95% of them singletons. The thymus was resected at corrective cardiac surgery. A remark on this clone: Its antigen is as yet unknown.

The chain couples TRBV25-1 to TRBJ1-6; 8 bases line up with TRBD1. Sequencing input: thymus tissue. The sequence came from a boy under two years old with a congenital heart defect but otherwise immunologically healthy. The CDR3 region has the DNA TGTGCCAGCAGTGAATCTCCAGGGGGCAACTCACCCCTCCACTTT. As protein: CASSESPGGNSPLHF.